These T cell receptor beta chains were read from a single sample in a study of blood T cells in healthy people across ages. TCRdb ran MiXCR on the 5' RACE reads and lists one entry per CDR3 protein. The sample lists about a million distinct CDR3 sequences; less than 45% were seen once. Sequencing used blood. The receptors shown here come from a man between 18 and 35 years old in good health. Each CDR3 is given with its conserved first and last residue. Each record gives: V gene, D gene, CDR3 length, J gene, clone size, CDR3 DNA, CDR3 protein. The D gene is left open where the match is weak. Clone sizes are given selectively: once, few, many, or a class where the clone is expanded.

TRBV2	-	11	TRBJ1-2	-	TGTGCCAGGCCCGAGGGGGGCGGCTACACCTTC	CARPEGGGYTF
TRBV5-5	-	16	TRBJ2-1	-	TGTGCCAGCAGCATTACAGGGCAAAGCTCCTACAATGAGCAGTTCTTC	CASSITGQSSYNEQFF
TRBV4-2	-	16	TRBJ2-7	-	TGTGCCAGCAGCCAAGGCCCTAGGGCAGGGAGCTACGAGCAGTACTTC	CASSQGPRAGSYEQYF
TRBV27	TRBD1	14	TRBJ1-2	-	TGTGCCAGCAGCCGACGAGGGACAGAAGCCGGCTACACCTTC	CASSRRGTEAGYTF
TRBV7-2	-	14	TRBJ1-2	few	TGTGTCAGCAGCTTAGAAACCAGCAACTATGGCTACACCTTC	CVSSLETSNYGYTF
TRBV4-1	-	17	TRBJ1-2	-	TGCGCCAGCAGCCAAGATAATTCTCAGGGTTTTAACTATGGCTACACCTTC	CASSQDNSQGFNYGYTF
TRBV5-1	-	15	TRBJ2-2	-	TGCGCCAGCAGCTTGGATCGCTGGGGGGCCGTGGAGCTGTTTTTT	CASSLDRWGAVELFF
TRBV4-2	-	14	TRBJ2-7	-	TGTGCCAGCAGCACGGGGGAGGACTCTAGCGAGCAGTACTTC	CASSTGEDSSEQYF
TRBV6-6	-	16	TRBJ2-3	-	TGTGCCAGCAGGGCCGGGGACGGAGCCCCTGAGGATACGCAGTATTTT	CASRAGDGAPEDTQYF
TRBV6-2/TRBV6-3	TRBD2	16	TRBJ2-3	-	TGTGCCAGCACCGACCCTGCGGGGGACGTCACAGATACGCAGTATTTT	CASTDPAGDVTDTQYF
TRBV12-3/TRBV12-4	-	13	TRBJ2-3	-	TGTGCCAGCAGCGACGGGGGCACAGATACGCAGTATTTT	CASSDGGTDTQYF
TRBV20-1	-	13	TRBJ1-1	-	TGCAGTGCTCCCAGGCAGATGAACACTGAAGCTTTCTTT	CSAPRQMNTEAFF
TRBV6-5	TRBD1	13	TRBJ1-5	-	TGTGCCAGCAACAGGGGAAGGGATCAGCCCCAGCATTTT	CASNRGRDQPQHF
TRBV4-3	TRBD1	15	TRBJ1-6	few	TGCGCCAGCAGCCAAGATGGACAGGAGGGGTCACCCCTCCACTTT	CASSQDGQEGSPLHF
TRBV20-1	-	14	TRBJ1-5	once	TGCAGTGCCCGAATCCGGGAGAACAATCAGCCCCAGCATTTT	CSARIRENNQPQHF
TRBV6-6	TRBD1	13	TRBJ1-2	-	TGTGCCACCGAACAGGGGAGGTATCCTGGCTACACCTTC	CATEQGRYPGYTF
TRBV29-1	TRBD1	13	TRBJ1-3	-	TGCAGCGTGTCCCGGGACAGAGGAAACACCATATATTTT	CSVSRDRGNTIYF
TRBV4-1	-	16	TRBJ2-7	-	TGCGCCAGCAGCCAGTTCCCGGGCCTAAGGGGGAATGAGCAGTACTTC	CASSQFPGLRGNEQYF
TRBV7-2	-	11	TRBJ2-5	few	TGTGCCAGCAGCCCAGCCACCCCCCAGTACTTC	CASSPATPQYF
TRBV29-1	TRBD1	15	TRBJ1-4	-	TGCAGCGTTGAAGATTACAGGGGGCAGGATGAAAAACTGTTTTTT	CSVEDYRGQDEKLFF
TRBV7-9	TRBD2	17	TRBJ2-3	-	TGTGCCAGCAGCCGTGGGCTCGGGACTAGCGGTACAGATACGCAGTATTTT	CASSRGLGTSGTDTQYF
TRBV30	-	12	TRBJ1-4	once	TGTGCCTGGAGTGCGGCGAATGAAAAACTGTTTTTT	CAWSAANEKLFF
TRBV6-5	TRBD2	15	TRBJ2-1	-	TGTGCCAGCAGTTCCAACGGGCTAGCGGGGATTGAGCAGTTCTTC	CASSSNGLAGIEQFF
TRBV11-2	-	17	TRBJ2-5	once	TGTGCCAGCAGCTTAGGGGTTGGGCAGGGCGGACAAGAGACCCAGTACTTC	CASSLGVGQGGQETQYF
TRBV2	-	11	TRBJ2-1	few	TGTGCCAGCAGTGAGATGGGTGAGCAGTTCTTC	CASSEMGEQFF
TRBV20-1	TRBD1	15	TRBJ1-5	few	TGCAGTGCTAGAGGTTTTGGGACAGAAAATCAGCCCCAGCATTTT	CSARGFGTENQPQHF
TRBV6-6	TRBD1	14	TRBJ2-1	few	TGTGCCAGCAGTCGAGGGGGCGCCTACAATGAGCAGTTCTTC	CASSRGGAYNEQFF
TRBV7-2	-	15	TRBJ2-7	few	TGTGCCAGCAGCTCCTACAGGGAGGCCTACAATGAGCAGTACTTC	CASSSYREAYNEQYF
TRBV20-1	-	17	TRBJ2-4	-	TGCAGTGCTAGAGATCACCTAGATTCCCTTGCCAAAAACATTCAGTACTTC	CSARDHLDSLAKNIQYF
TRBV7-2	TRBD2	16	TRBJ2-1	-	TGTGCCAGCAGCTCAAACCTAGCGGGGACCTACAATGAGCAGTTCTTC	CASSSNLAGTYNEQFF
TRBV30	-	14	TRBJ1-1	-	TGTGCCTGGATCTCCCTAACCGGTAACACTGAAGCTTTCTTT	CAWISLTGNTEAFF
TRBV20-1	TRBD1	16	TRBJ2-1	-	TGCAGTGCTACGTTACCCGGGACAGGGATTAGGGATGAGCAGTTCTTC	CSATLPGTGIRDEQFF
TRBV30	-	12	TRBJ1-2	few	TGTGCCTGGAAAGAGTCTAACTATGGCTACACCTTC	CAWKESNYGYTF
TRBV29-1	-	12	TRBJ2-7	many	TGCAGCGTTGCTCGTCGGCATAGCGAGCAGTACTTC	CSVARRHSEQYF
TRBV12-3/TRBV12-4	-	13	TRBJ1-5	-	TGTGCCAGCAGTAACTTTCCCACTCAGCCCCAGCATTTT	CASSNFPTQPQHF
TRBV7-2	-	15	TRBJ2-4	-	TGTGCCAGCAGTTTTCTCGGGCCCGGCAAAAACATTCAGTACTTC	CASSFLGPGKNIQYF
TRBV20-1	-	11	TRBJ1-1	-	TGCAGTGCTCCTAACTCCTGTGAAGCTTTCTTT	CSAPNSCEAFF
TRBV28	TRBD2	13	TRBJ2-1	many	TGTGCCAGCAGTCGACTAGCGGGTAATGAGCAGTTCTTC	CASSRLAGNEQFF
TRBV11-1	-	14	TRBJ1-1	-	TGTGCCAGCAGCTTACGTTCGTCGAACACTGAAGCTTTCTTT	CASSLRSSNTEAFF
TRBV4-1	TRBD1	16	TRBJ1-1	-	TGCGCCAGCGGTGGAGGGACAGGGGACGTGAACACTGAAGCTTTCTTT	CASGGGTGDVNTEAFF
TRBV9	TRBD1	16	TRBJ2-1	few	TGTGCCAGCAGCGTAGCACGACAGGGGGTATGGAATGAGCAGTTCTTC	CASSVARQGVWNEQFF
TRBV4-1	-	14	TRBJ1-1	few	TGCGCCAGCAGCCCCACAGACAGTATCGCTGAAGCTTTCTTT	CASSPTDSIAEAFF
TRBV10-3	TRBD2	21	TRBJ2-1	-	TGTGCCATCAGTGAGGGCGCCGGGACTAGCGGGGATAAAAGCTCCTACAATGAGCAGTTCTTC	CAISEGAGTSGDKSSYNEQFF
TRBV28	TRBD1	16	TRBJ2-1	-	TGTGCCAGCAGTCCCCCGGGACAGGGTATCCGCAATGAGCAGTTCTTC	CASSPPGQGIRNEQFF
TRBV4-2	-	18	TRBJ2-3	-	TGTGCCAGCAGCCTCTCGGGCCTACGGGGGCTACGCACAGATACGCAGTATTTT	CASSLSGLRGLRTDTQYF
TRBV12-3/TRBV12-4	TRBD1	15	TRBJ2-7	-	TGTGCCAGCAGTACTACAGGGGACATATACAATGAGCAGTACTTC	CASSTTGDIYNEQYF
TRBV2	-	14	TRBJ1-4	-	TGTGCCAGCAGACCCGACACGGTCAATGAAAAACTGTTTTTT	CASRPDTVNEKLFF
TRBV9	-	15	TRBJ1-3	-	TGTGCCAGCAGCCCCCGACAGAGCCCTGGAAACACCATATATTTT	CASSPRQSPGNTIYF
TRBV20-1	-	16	TRBJ2-3	-	TGCAGTGCTAGAGATTATCCTCCGGCTCCCACAGATACGCAGTATTTT	CSARDYPPAPTDTQYF
TRBV27	-	14	TRBJ2-1	-	TGTGCCAGCGGCTTTTGGGGATCCTACAATGAGCAGTTCTTC	CASGFWGSYNEQFF
TRBV20-1	-	15	TRBJ2-3	-	TGCAGTGTCGGACGGGACGGCGCACCTGCAGATACGCAGTATTTT	CSVGRDGAPADTQYF
TRBV6-5	TRBD2	18	TRBJ2-3	many	TGTGCCAGCAGTTACTCAGGCGGGGGGGGAACTAGCACAGATACGCAGTATTTT	CASSYSGGGGTSTDTQYF
TRBV6-5	-	14	TRBJ2-1	few	TGTGCCAGCAGTTACGGGACCACAGCTGGTGAGCAGTTCTTC	CASSYGTTAGEQFF
TRBV7-6	-	16	TRBJ2-3	-	TGTGCCAGCAGCCAAGGGACTTTCTCTTACACAGATACGCAGTATTTT	CASSQGTFSYTDTQYF
TRBV5-1	-	15	TRBJ1-1	-	TGCGCCAGCAGCTTGGGGAGTCAGACAGGCTCTGAAGCTTTCTTT	CASSLGSQTGSEAFF